Listed below are T cell receptor beta chains from one sample, sequenced in a study of T cells after yellow fever vaccination. Via MiXCR, TCRdb re-called the 5' RACE reads, giving one row per CDR3 protein. In the table there are a few hundred thousand distinct CDR3 sequences, about 7% of which are singletons. Here the sequenced sample was CD4+ T cells sorted from PBMCs, taken 15 days after the yellow fever booster vaccination. The receptors were gathered from a young man who received the YFV17D yellow fever vaccine. Each CDR3 is given with its conserved first and last residue. The order of the fields is clone size, J gene, D gene, V gene, CDR3 DNA, CDR3 protein. A D gene is named only where the DNA matches it firmly. Clone sizes are given selectively: once, few, many, or a class where the clone is expanded.

clone size: -
J gene: TRBJ2-5
D gene: -
V gene: TRBV28
CDR3 DNA: TGTGCCAGCAACAAGGTACACGAGACCCAGTACTTC
CDR3 protein: CASNKVHETQYF

clone size: few
J gene: TRBJ2-1
D gene: -
V gene: TRBV7-2
CDR3 DNA: TGTGCCAGCAGCTTAGCCCCAGCGGGTGCCTTTAGGGTTGGCAATGAGCAGTTCTTC
CDR3 protein: CASSLAPAGAFRVGNEQFF

clone size: many
J gene: TRBJ2-7
D gene: TRBD1
V gene: TRBV5-8
CDR3 DNA: TGTGCCAGCAGCTTGTCGGGACAGCGATTCTACGAGCAGTACTTC
CDR3 protein: CASSLSGQRFYEQYF

clone size: few
J gene: TRBJ2-5
D gene: -
V gene: TRBV4-2
CDR3 DNA: TGTGCCAGCAGCCAAGGATTATTCTCGTTTGAGACCCAGTACTTC
CDR3 protein: CASSQGLFSFETQYF

clone size: few
J gene: TRBJ1-3
D gene: -
V gene: TRBV5-5
CDR3 DNA: TGTGCCAGCAGCCCCGCTCCTACAGGTTACGGAAACACCATATATTTT
CDR3 protein: CASSPAPTGYGNTIYF

clone size: -
J gene: TRBJ1-4
D gene: TRBD1
V gene: TRBV5-1
CDR3 DNA: TGCGCCAGCAGAAGGGGACAGCATAATGAAAAACTGTTTTTT
CDR3 protein: CASRRGQHNEKLFF

clone size: -
J gene: TRBJ2-7
D gene: -
V gene: TRBV5-1
CDR3 DNA: TGCGCCAGCAGCTTGGCCTCGCGGCGCGAGCAGTACTTC
CDR3 protein: CASSLASRREQYF

clone size: -
J gene: TRBJ2-3
D gene: TRBD2
V gene: TRBV5-4
CDR3 DNA: TGTGCCAGCAGCGCACCGGGACTAGGGAGAGATACGCAGTATTTT
CDR3 protein: CASSAPGLGRDTQYF

clone size: few
J gene: TRBJ2-2
D gene: TRBD2
V gene: TRBV20-1
CDR3 DNA: TGCAGTGCTAGGGTAGCGGGAGCTTACCTCACCGGGGAGCTGTTTTTT
CDR3 protein: CSARVAGAYLTGELFF

clone size: few
J gene: TRBJ2-5
D gene: -
V gene: TRBV7-2
CDR3 DNA: TGTGCCAGCAGCTTATTGATTCCCAAAGAGACCCAGTACTTC
CDR3 protein: CASSLLIPKETQYF

clone size: -
J gene: TRBJ2-3
D gene: TRBD2
V gene: TRBV18
CDR3 DNA: TGTGCCAGCTCACCGCGCGCGGCGGGAGGGGCAGATACGCAGTATTTT
CDR3 protein: CASSPRAAGGADTQYF

clone size: many
J gene: TRBJ2-4
D gene: -
V gene: TRBV4-3
CDR3 DNA: TGCGCCAGCAGCCAAGAGACGAAGGTCGCAATTCAGTACTTC
CDR3 protein: CASSQETKVAIQYF

clone size: few
J gene: TRBJ2-7
D gene: -
V gene: TRBV7-2
CDR3 DNA: TGTGCCAGCAGCGCCCAACAGGGAGTCACCTACGAGCAGTACTTC
CDR3 protein: CASSAQQGVTYEQYF

clone size: -
J gene: TRBJ2-6
D gene: -
V gene: TRBV19
CDR3 DNA: TGTGCCAGTAGTCCCCCTTTCTGGGAGGCCAACGTCCTGACTTTC
CDR3 protein: CASSPPFWEANVLTF

clone size: few
J gene: TRBJ2-7
D gene: -
V gene: TRBV7-2
CDR3 DNA: TGTGCCAGCAGCTTAGTTGTCGGGGGCGGGTCCTACGAGCAGTACTTC
CDR3 protein: CASSLVVGGGSYEQYF

clone size: few
J gene: TRBJ2-1
D gene: -
V gene: TRBV12-3/TRBV12-4
CDR3 DNA: TGTGCCAGCAGTTGGTTTGTCCCGGGTGATGAGCAGTTCTTC
CDR3 protein: CASSWFVPGDEQFF

clone size: few
J gene: TRBJ2-5
D gene: TRBD2
V gene: TRBV7-2
CDR3 DNA: TGTGCCAGCAGCGGGCAATCCGGGGGGGAGACCCAGTACTTC
CDR3 protein: CASSGQSGGETQYF

clone size: few
J gene: TRBJ2-7
D gene: TRBD2
V gene: TRBV12-3/TRBV12-4
CDR3 DNA: TGTGCCAGCAACCCCGGGACTAGCGGGGTTTTTACGACCTACGAGCAGTACTTC
CDR3 protein: CASNPGTSGVFTTYEQYF

clone size: -
J gene: TRBJ2-1
D gene: -
V gene: TRBV18
CDR3 DNA: TGTGCCAGCTCACCATTCAAGGGAAAAACTAATGAGCAGTTCTTC
CDR3 protein: CASSPFKGKTNEQFF

clone size: -
J gene: TRBJ2-7
D gene: -
V gene: TRBV19
CDR3 DNA: TGTGCCAGTAGTATTCACCGCCCCAAGACCTACGAGCAGTACTTC
CDR3 protein: CASSIHRPKTYEQYF

clone size: few
J gene: TRBJ2-3
D gene: -
V gene: TRBV4-3
CDR3 DNA: TGCGCCAGCAGCCAAGACTCCTACACAGATACGCAGTATTTT
CDR3 protein: CASSQDSYTDTQYF

clone size: -
J gene: TRBJ2-4
D gene: -
V gene: TRBV15
CDR3 DNA: TGTGCCACCAGCAGAGATGGGGCGATAGCCAAAAACATTCAGTACTTC
CDR3 protein: CATSRDGAIAKNIQYF

clone size: -
J gene: TRBJ1-2
D gene: -
V gene: TRBV7-2
CDR3 DNA: TGTGCCAGCAGCTTGTCCTCGAGGGGCTACACCTTC
CDR3 protein: CASSLSSRGYTF

clone size: few
J gene: TRBJ2-4
D gene: -
V gene: TRBV4-3
CDR3 DNA: TGCGCCAGCAGCCAAGAGGGGGGTCGGGGGCTTAGCAAAAACATTCAGTACTTC
CDR3 protein: CASSQEGGRGLSKNIQYF

clone size: -
J gene: TRBJ2-1
D gene: TRBD2
V gene: TRBV5-4
CDR3 DNA: TGTGCCAGCGCTCCCAGCGGGATCTACAATGAGCAGTTCTTC
CDR3 protein: CASAPSGIYNEQFF

clone size: few
J gene: TRBJ2-1
D gene: TRBD2
V gene: TRBV4-3
CDR3 DNA: TGCGCCAGCAGCCAAGCCCTAGCGGGAATCAATGAGCAGTTCTTC
CDR3 protein: CASSQALAGINEQFF

clone size: few
J gene: TRBJ2-7
D gene: TRBD2
V gene: TRBV5-6
CDR3 DNA: TGTGCCAGCAGCTTGGGACTAGCTCTGTCCGAGCAGTACTTC
CDR3 protein: CASSLGLALSEQYF

clone size: many
J gene: TRBJ2-5
D gene: TRBD1
V gene: TRBV12-3/TRBV12-4
CDR3 DNA: TGTGCCAGCAGGCTGAACAGGGCCAGGGGGGAGACCCAGTACTTC
CDR3 protein: CASRLNRARGETQYF

clone size: -
J gene: TRBJ2-2
D gene: -
V gene: TRBV12-3/TRBV12-4
CDR3 DNA: TGTGCCAGCATACCACAGAAAAACACCGGGGAGCTGTTTTTT
CDR3 protein: CASIPQKNTGELFF

clone size: -
J gene: TRBJ2-5
D gene: -
V gene: TRBV3-1
CDR3 DNA: TGTGCCATCAGTTTTCCAGGGACGGAGACCCAGTACTTC
CDR3 protein: CAISFPGTETQYF

clone size: -
J gene: TRBJ2-1
D gene: TRBD1
V gene: TRBV20-1
CDR3 DNA: TGCAGTGCTAAAACCGGGACAGGGTGTAATGAGCAGTTCTTC
CDR3 protein: CSAKTGTGCNEQFF

clone size: few
J gene: TRBJ2-1
D gene: -
V gene: TRBV6-1
CDR3 DNA: TGTGCCAGCAGACGCGGGACTGTCAATGAGCAGTTCTTC
CDR3 protein: CASRRGTVNEQFF

clone size: few
J gene: TRBJ1-5
D gene: -
V gene: TRBV20-1
CDR3 DNA: TGCAGTGCTAAGAAAGGAAATAGCAATCAGCCCCAGCATTTT
CDR3 protein: CSAKKGNSNQPQHF

clone size: few
J gene: TRBJ2-7
D gene: TRBD2
V gene: TRBV7-2
CDR3 DNA: TGTGCCAGCAGCTTAGGCGGCGGGAGATTCACCGAGCAGTACTTC
CDR3 protein: CASSLGGGRFTEQYF

clone size: many
J gene: TRBJ2-5
D gene: TRBD1
V gene: TRBV5-1
CDR3 DNA: TGCGCCAGCAGCCGAGGGACAGGGGAAGAGACCCAGTACTTC
CDR3 protein: CASSRGTGEETQYF

clone size: many
J gene: TRBJ2-7
D gene: TRBD1
V gene: TRBV20-1
CDR3 DNA: TGCAGCGTCGAAGCACAGGGGTCCTACGAGCAGTACTTC
CDR3 protein: CSVEAQGSYEQYF

clone size: -
J gene: TRBJ2-7
D gene: -
V gene: TRBV2
CDR3 DNA: TGTGCCAGCACCGGGATATGGGACAACCCCTACGAGCAGTACTTC
CDR3 protein: CASTGIWDNPYEQYF

clone size: -
J gene: TRBJ2-5
D gene: -
V gene: TRBV27
CDR3 DNA: TGTGCCAGCAGTTTATCGAGACTGGATACAGAGACCCAGTACTTC
CDR3 protein: CASSLSRLDTETQYF

clone size: many
J gene: TRBJ2-1
D gene: -
V gene: TRBV29-1
CDR3 DNA: TGCAGCGTGGGCAGTGGGAATGAGCAGTTCTTC
CDR3 protein: CSVGSGNEQFF

clone size: many
J gene: TRBJ2-7
D gene: TRBD2
V gene: TRBV11-2
CDR3 DNA: TGTGCCAGCAGCCAGGGGCCTAGCGGGATCTACGAGCAGTACTTC
CDR3 protein: CASSQGPSGIYEQYF

clone size: -
J gene: TRBJ2-2
D gene: -
V gene: TRBV6-1
CDR3 DNA: TGTGCCAGCAGTAAGGGCGGGACGGTCACCGGGGAGCTGTTTTTT
CDR3 protein: CASSKGGTVTGELFF

clone size: many
J gene: TRBJ2-7
D gene: TRBD2
V gene: TRBV7-2
CDR3 DNA: TGTGCCAGCAGTCCGGGACTAGCGGCCTACGAGCAGTACTTC
CDR3 protein: CASSPGLAAYEQYF

clone size: many
J gene: TRBJ2-1
D gene: -
V gene: TRBV5-1
CDR3 DNA: TGCGCCAGCAGCTTGGTGTTTGGGCCGCAGTTCTTC
CDR3 protein: CASSLVFGPQFF

clone size: -
J gene: TRBJ2-1
D gene: -
V gene: TRBV19
CDR3 DNA: TGTGCCAGTAGTATAGCTAGACTAGTGAATGATGAGCAGTTCTTC
CDR3 protein: CASSIARLVNDEQFF

clone size: many
J gene: TRBJ1-4
D gene: -
V gene: TRBV5-1
CDR3 DNA: TGCGCCAGCAGCTGGCAGGCTCAAACTAATGAAAAACTGTTTTTT
CDR3 protein: CASSWQAQTNEKLFF

clone size: few
J gene: TRBJ1-1
D gene: -
V gene: TRBV9
CDR3 DNA: TGTGCCAGCAGCACCCGGGCGGGGTCGGGTACTGAAGCTTTCTTT
CDR3 protein: CASSTRAGSGTEAFF

clone size: few
J gene: TRBJ2-7
D gene: TRBD2
V gene: TRBV5-1
CDR3 DNA: TGCGCCAGCAGGTCCGGGACTAGCGGGAGGTACGAGCAGTACTTC
CDR3 protein: CASRSGTSGRYEQYF

clone size: -
J gene: TRBJ1-6
D gene: -
V gene: TRBV6-5
CDR3 DNA: TGTGCCAGCAGTCATCGACAGACCCTCGGTTCACCCCTCCACTTT
CDR3 protein: CASSHRQTLGSPLHF

clone size: many
J gene: TRBJ2-5
D gene: -
V gene: TRBV7-6
CDR3 DNA: TGTGCCAGCAGGGATCGGGAGACCCAGTACTTC
CDR3 protein: CASRDRETQYF

clone size: -
J gene: TRBJ1-5
D gene: -
V gene: TRBV30
CDR3 DNA: TGTGCCTGGAGTCTTCGGGGAAATCAGCCCCAGCATTTT
CDR3 protein: CAWSLRGNQPQHF

clone size: many
J gene: TRBJ2-3
D gene: -
V gene: TRBV20-1
CDR3 DNA: TGCAGTGCAATGACCGTTGATACGCAGTATTTT
CDR3 protein: CSAMTVDTQYF

clone size: few
J gene: TRBJ2-3
D gene: TRBD1
V gene: TRBV6-4
CDR3 DNA: TGTGCCAGCAGTGACCGGGACAGGATAAATACGCAGTATTTT
CDR3 protein: CASSDRDRINTQYF

clone size: -
J gene: TRBJ1-5
D gene: -
V gene: TRBV7-9
CDR3 DNA: TGTGCCAGCAGCTTGGAAATCAATCAGCCCCAGCATTTT
CDR3 protein: CASSLEINQPQHF

clone size: few
J gene: TRBJ1-5
D gene: TRBD1
V gene: TRBV20-1
CDR3 DNA: TGCAGTGCTAGAATAGGGACAGGGGGTGGCAATCAGCCCCAGCATTTT
CDR3 protein: CSARIGTGGGNQPQHF

clone size: many
J gene: TRBJ1-2
D gene: -
V gene: TRBV29-1
CDR3 DNA: TGCAGCGTTGAAGTTGGGTCAGGTTGGACTAGCTACACCTTC
CDR3 protein: CSVEVGSGWTSYTF